This TCR beta chain came from a study of blood T cell repertoires in COVID-19. The CDR3 is 15 amino acids. V was cut by 7 bases and J by 5 bases, with 20 bases left in between. Looked up from germline, CDR1 is SGHTA and CDR2 is FQGNSA. This table comes from immunoSEQ multiplex PCR, and its TCRdb copy is limited to in-frame clones, with some not included. Here the sample spans some 190,000 clones, over 70% being singletons. This receptor was identified in a man aged 60 to 75 who had been exposed to COVID-19. The chain employs TRBV7-2 and TRBJ2-5, with D possibly being TRBD1 (6 bases). Specimen: PBMCs or T cells enriched from blood (not recorded which). CDR3 sequence reads: CASNPRGLILETQYF. The DNA of the CDR3 is TGTGCCAGCAACCCCAGGGGCTTGATTTTGGAGACCCAGTACTTC.